This entry lists 14 T cell receptor beta chains sequenced from one sample in a study of blood T cell repertoires in COVID-19 (dated by TCRdb to the early 2020s). The method was the immunoSEQ multiplex PCR assay. TCRdb re-hosts the immuneACCESS table, in-frame sequences only. Its copies lack some clones; in the studies checked, an unresolved V gene accounts for under half of them, and the cause for the rest is not known. Present in this sample are roughly 290,000 clones, approximately 85% of which were seen just once. The ten largest account for 2.2% of the sample. Sequenced sample: PBMCs or T cells enriched from blood (not recorded which). Every receptor here comes from a man aged 25-45 years who had recovered from COVID-19.

This chain uses TRBV7-8 with TRBJ1-6, with D unresolved. Germline CDR1 SGHVS, CDR2 FQNEAQ. V was clipped by 5 bases and J by 9 bases, with 17 bases between them. The CDR3 length is 15 residues. CDR3: CASSRVFGVFSPLHF. The CDR3 DNA sequence: TGTGCCAGCAGCCGGGTGTTCGGGGTTTTTTCACCCCTCCACTTT. Supplemented by reference TRBV7-8 and TRBJ1-6, the full variable domain reads GAGVSQSPRYKVAKRGQDVALRCDPISGHVSLFWYQQALGQGPEFLTYFQNEAQLDKSGLPSDRFFAERPEGSVSTLKIQRTQQEDSAVYLCASSRVFGVFSPLHFGNGTRLTVT.

The V and J genes are TRBV27 and TRBJ1-5; D is ambiguous. The CDR3 loop spans 14 amino acids. Germline CDR1 MNHEY, CDR2 SMNVEV (reference sequence). Trimming left V 5 bases short and J 14 bases short, with 22 bases between. Here the CDR3 DNA reads TGTGCCAGCAGTCCAACGAGGACTGTGAGCCCCGAGCATTTT. This gives the protein CASSPTRTVSPEHF.

J is TRBJ2-7 and V is TRBV18; 12 nucleotides align to TRBD1. The J segment lost 5 bases and the V segment lost 2 bases, leaving 4 bases of the junction unmatched. The length of the CDR3 is 15 residues. In germline, CDR1 is KGHSH, CDR2 LQKENI. CDR3 amino acids: CASSPGTGGTHEQYF. The CDR3 nucleotides read TGTGCCAGCTCACCAGGGACAGGGGGCACACACGAGCAGTACTTC. The full variable domain, its missing parts supplied by reference TRBV18 and TRBJ2-7, is NAGVMQNPRHLVRRRGQEARLRCSPMKGHSHVYWYRQLPEEGLKFMVYLQKENIIDESGMPKERFSAEFPKEGPSILRIQQVVRGDSAAYFCASSPGTGGTHEQYFGPGTRLTVT.

The gene calls are TRBV7-3 and TRBJ1-2, with 7 bases that match TRBD1. Germline assignment: CDR1 SGHTA and CDR2 FQGTGA. Trimming cost V 3 bases and J 2 bases; bases outside gene matches: 6. CDR3 size: 15 residues. This CDR3 is CASSLSGDRNYGYTF. DNA for the CDR3: TGTGCCAGCAGCTTGAGTGGGGACAGAAACTATGGCTACACCTTC.

The chain couples TRBV9 to TRBJ2-3, with 7 bases identical to TRBD2. The germline gives CDR1 SGDLS, CDR2 YYNGEE. Losses at the gene ends were 0 bases for V and 2 bases for J; bases not matched to a gene: 24. CDR3 length equals 22 residues. As DNA, the CDR3 is TGTGCCAGCAGCGTAGATGTCGGACACCGCTTTTTAGCGGGCGCCCCCACAGATACGCAGTATTTT. This encodes CASSVDVGHRFLAGAPTDTQYF.

This sequence joins TRBV19 and TRBJ1-2; D is unclear. CDR1 LNHDA and CDR2 SQIVND come from the germline V gene (reference sequence). This CDR3 has 13 amino acids. V lost 3 bases to trimming and J lost 2 bases, with 7 bases between them. The CDR3 DNA follows: TGTGCCAGTAGTATTGGGAGGAACTATGGCTACACCTTC. It yields the protein CASSIGRNYGYTF. Drawing the rest from reference TRBV19 and TRBJ1-2, the complete variable domain is DGGITQSPKYLFRKEGQNVTLSCEQNLNHDAMYWYRQDPGQGLRLIYYSQIVNDFQKGDIAEGYSVSREKKESFPLTVTSAQKNPTAFYLCASSIGRNYGYTFGSGTRLTVV.

The chain links TRBV5-1 to TRBJ1-6; 9 nucleotides line up with TRBD1. Trimming cost V 2 bases and J 9 bases; bases outside gene matches: 6. Germline V CDR1 and CDR2: SGHRS, YFSETQ. The CDR3 length is 15 residues. The CDR3 coding sequence is TGCGCCAGCAGCTTACAGGGGGCAGAAACTTCACCCCTCCACTTT. This codes for CASSLQGAETSPLHF.

J is TRBJ1-2 and V is TRBV18; 11 positions agree with TRBD1. The CDR3 is made up of 15 amino acids. Losses at the gene ends were 3 bases for V and 5 bases for J; bases not matched to a gene: 5. From germline, CDR1 is KGHSH and CDR2 LQKENI. The CDR3 protein is CASSPDRGRMYGYTF. The DNA of the CDR3 is TGTGCCAGCTCACCGGACAGGGGGCGTATGTATGGCTACACCTTC.

The rearrangement links TRBV7-9 to TRBJ2-1; no clear D gene. Per the germline V gene, CDR1 is SEHNR and CDR2 is FQNEAQ (reference sequence). This CDR3 contains 17 residues. The V and J ends lost 5 bases and 4 bases respectively, with 21 bases between them. Written as DNA, the CDR3 is TGTGCCAGCAGCCCCCCCCCGTCGTCAGGAATATACAATGAGCAGTTCTTC. Protein sequence: CASSPPPSSGIYNEQFF.

J is TRBJ2-7 and V is TRBV30; the D gene is possibly TRBD2 (6 bases). V was clipped by 0 bases and J by 2 bases, with 11 bases between them. The CDR3 has 14 residues. Germline loops: CDR1 GTSNPN, CDR2 SVGIG (reference sequence). CDR3 sequence (DNA): TGTGCCTGGAGTGTGATAGGCGGGGCCTACGAGCAGTACTTC. Protein sequence: CAWSVIGGAYEQYF.

The genes are TRBV29-1 and TRBJ2-3; TRBD2 aligns across 9 bases. Germline trimming cut 2 bases from V and 5 bases from J; bases unmatched to any gene: 5. CDR3 size: 14 residues. The germline CDR1 and CDR2 sequences are SQVTM and ANQGSEA. CDR3 nucleotide sequence: TGCAGCGTTGAACGGATAGCGGGGGTAGATACGCAGTATTTT. Translation gives CSVERIAGVDTQYF.

This CDR3 reads CATSRARDRNQPQHF. The CDR3 region has the DNA TGTGCCACCAGCAGAGCTAGGGACAGGAATCAGCCCCAGCATTTT. The V call is TRBV15, the J call TRBJ1-5, with 8 bases fitting TRBD1. CDR1 is LNHNV and CDR2 is YYDKDF in the germline V gene (reference sequence). The CDR3 loop spans 15 amino acids. Trimming took 1 base from V and 4 from J; bases not matched to a gene: 3.

Worth noting for this clone: The sample contains more than one DNA sequence encoding this CDR3. This chain's CDR3 is CASSPGQVNTEAFF. DNA of the CDR3: TGTGCCAGCTCACCGGGACAGGTGAACACTGAAGCTTTCTTT. The gene calls are TRBV18 and TRBJ1-1; TRBD1 matches 8 bases. Per the germline V gene, CDR1 is KGHSH and CDR2 is LQKENI. V was pared by 3 bases and J by 0 bases, with 0 bases of the junction left unmatched. This CDR3 comprises 14 residues.

The V and J genes are TRBV2 and TRBJ1-2; D is ambiguous. This CDR3 contains 11 residues. V was shortened by 7 bases and J by 4 bases, with 7 bases between the two germline ends. Looked up from germline, CDR1 is SNHLY and CDR2 is FYNNEI. The CDR3 sequence is CASTQIYGYTF. The CDR3 DNA follows: TGTGCCAGCACGCAGATCTATGGCTACACCTTC.